This T cell receptor beta chain was sequenced for a study of shared clonotypes between healthy human individuals. Findings and caveats of the study: Across subsets, estimated richness was generally greater for naive than for memory populations.

Selected positively for CCR7 and CD45RO-negative, naive CD8 cells excluded terminally differentiated effector memory CD45RA+ cells. Details on this clone: The antigen remains unidentified.

From germline, CDR1 is SGDLS and CDR2 YYNGEE. J was trimmed by 5 bases and V by 3 bases; bases with no gene match: 5. The CDR3 has 15 amino acids. The assay ran at deep level. The repertoire was sequenced with immunoSEQ multiplex PCR; TCRdb's copy has only in-frame clones and lacks some. This table holds approximately 590,000 clones, around 95% found once. The rearrangement uses TRBV9 and TRBJ2-2, with TRBD1 matching 9 bases. The sequenced material came from naive CD8+ T cells sorted from blood. The clonotype comes from a woman under 40 in good health. The CDR3: CASSGGTGKTGELFF. The DNA for the CDR3 is TGTGCCAGCAGCGGCGGGACAGGGAAGACCGGGGAGCTGTTTTTT.